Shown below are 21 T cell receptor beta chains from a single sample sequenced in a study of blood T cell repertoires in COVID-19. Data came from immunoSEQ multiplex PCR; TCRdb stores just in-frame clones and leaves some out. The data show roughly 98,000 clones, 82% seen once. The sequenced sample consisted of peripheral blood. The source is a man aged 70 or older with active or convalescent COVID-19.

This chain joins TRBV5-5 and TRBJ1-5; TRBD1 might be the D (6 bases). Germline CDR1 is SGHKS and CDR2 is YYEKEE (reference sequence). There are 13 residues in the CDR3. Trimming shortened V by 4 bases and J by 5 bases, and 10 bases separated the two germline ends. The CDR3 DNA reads TGTGCCAGCAGCAGGGGGGGGTATCAGCCCCAGCATTTT. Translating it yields CASSRGGYQPQHF.

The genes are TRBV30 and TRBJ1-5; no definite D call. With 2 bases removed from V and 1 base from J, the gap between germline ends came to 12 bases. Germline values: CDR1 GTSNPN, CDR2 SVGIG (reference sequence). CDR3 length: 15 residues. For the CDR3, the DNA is TGTGCCTGGAGTTCCCCCGGGAGGAGCAATCAGCCCCAGCATTTT. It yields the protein CAWSSPGRSNQPQHF.

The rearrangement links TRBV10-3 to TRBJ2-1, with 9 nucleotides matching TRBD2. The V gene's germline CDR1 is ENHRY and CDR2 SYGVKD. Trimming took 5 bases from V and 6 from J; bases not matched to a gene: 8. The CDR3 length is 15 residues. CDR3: CAISPGVAGVNEQFF. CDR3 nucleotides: TGTGCCATCAGTCCCGGGGTAGCGGGGGTCAATGAGCAGTTCTTC.

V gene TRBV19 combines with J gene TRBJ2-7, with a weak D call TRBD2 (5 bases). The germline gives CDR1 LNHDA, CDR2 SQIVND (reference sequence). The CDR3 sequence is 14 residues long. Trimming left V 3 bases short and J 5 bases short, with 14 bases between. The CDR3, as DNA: TGTGCCAGTAGTATGGGGAGATCGATTAACGAGCAGTACTTC. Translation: CASSMGRSINEQYF.

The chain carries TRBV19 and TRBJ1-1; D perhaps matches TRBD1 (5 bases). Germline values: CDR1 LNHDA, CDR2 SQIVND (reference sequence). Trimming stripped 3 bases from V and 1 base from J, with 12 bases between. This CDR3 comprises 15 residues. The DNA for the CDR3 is TGTGCCAGTAGTATTGGGGGGGTTGCGAACACTGAAGCTTTCTTT. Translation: CASSIGGVANTEAFF.

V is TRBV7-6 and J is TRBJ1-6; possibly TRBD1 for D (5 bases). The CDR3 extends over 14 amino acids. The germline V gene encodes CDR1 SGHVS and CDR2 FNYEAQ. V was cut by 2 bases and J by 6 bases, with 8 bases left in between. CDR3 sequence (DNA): TGTGCCAGCAGCTTAACGGACACTAATTCACCCCTCCACTTT. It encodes CASSLTDTNSPLHF.

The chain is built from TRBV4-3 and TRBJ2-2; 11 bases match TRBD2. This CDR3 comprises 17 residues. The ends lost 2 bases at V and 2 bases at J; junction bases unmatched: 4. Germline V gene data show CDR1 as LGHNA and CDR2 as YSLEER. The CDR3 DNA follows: TGCGCCAGCAGCCAATATAGCGGGGGGGCCAACACCGGGGAGCTGTTTTTT. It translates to CASSQYSGGANTGELFF.

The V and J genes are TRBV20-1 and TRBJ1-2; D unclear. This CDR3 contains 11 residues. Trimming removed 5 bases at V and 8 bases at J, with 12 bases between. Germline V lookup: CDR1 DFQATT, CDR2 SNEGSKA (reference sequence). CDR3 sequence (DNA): TGCAGTGCTCCTGCCACGGTGGGCTACACCTTC. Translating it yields CSAPATVGYTF.

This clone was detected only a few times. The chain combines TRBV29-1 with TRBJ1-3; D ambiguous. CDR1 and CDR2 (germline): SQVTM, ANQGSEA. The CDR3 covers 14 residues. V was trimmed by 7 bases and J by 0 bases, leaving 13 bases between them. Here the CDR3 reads CSAIPNSSGNTIYF. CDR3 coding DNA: TGCAGCGCCATCCCTAACAGCTCTGGAAACACCATATATTTT.

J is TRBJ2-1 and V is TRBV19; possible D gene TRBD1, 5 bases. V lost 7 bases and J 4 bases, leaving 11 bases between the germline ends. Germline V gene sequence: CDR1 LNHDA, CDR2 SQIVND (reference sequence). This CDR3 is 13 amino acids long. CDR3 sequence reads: CASTADKYNEQFF. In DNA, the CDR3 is TGTGCCAGTACCGCGGACAAGTACAATGAGCAGTTCTTC.

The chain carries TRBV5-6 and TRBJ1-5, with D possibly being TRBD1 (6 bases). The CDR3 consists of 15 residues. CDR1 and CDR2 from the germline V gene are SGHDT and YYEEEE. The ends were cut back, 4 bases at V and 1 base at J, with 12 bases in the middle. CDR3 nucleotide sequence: TGTGCCAGCAGCCACACAGGGTTGAGCAATCAGCCCCAGCATTTT. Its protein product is CASSHTGLSNQPQHF.

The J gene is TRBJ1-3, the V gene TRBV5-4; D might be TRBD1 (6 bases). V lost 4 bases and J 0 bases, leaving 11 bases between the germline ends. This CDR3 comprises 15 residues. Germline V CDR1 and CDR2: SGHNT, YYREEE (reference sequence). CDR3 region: CASSLGGGSGNTIYF. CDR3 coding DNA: TGTGCCAGCAGCCTAGGGGGTGGCTCTGGAAACACCATATATTTT.

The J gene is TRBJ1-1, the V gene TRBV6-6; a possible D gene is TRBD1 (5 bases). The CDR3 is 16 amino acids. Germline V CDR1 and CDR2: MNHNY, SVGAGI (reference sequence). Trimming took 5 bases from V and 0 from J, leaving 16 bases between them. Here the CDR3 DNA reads TGTGCCAGCAGTCCCCGTCCGGGGGTAATGAACACTGAAGCTTTCTTT. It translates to CASSPRPGVMNTEAFF.

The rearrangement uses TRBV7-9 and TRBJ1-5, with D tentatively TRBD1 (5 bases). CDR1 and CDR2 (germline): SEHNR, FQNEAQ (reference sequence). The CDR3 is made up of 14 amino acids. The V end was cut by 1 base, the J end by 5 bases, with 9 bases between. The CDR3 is CASSLEGVHQPQHF. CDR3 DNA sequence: TGTGCCAGCAGCTTAGAAGGGGTGCATCAGCCCCAGCATTTT.

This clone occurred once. The CDR3 region is CASSLRQGEVNEQFF. The CDR3 region has the DNA TGTGCCAGCTCACTCAGACAGGGGGAGGTCAATGAGCAGTTCTTC. The rearrangement uses TRBV18 and TRBJ2-1; TRBD1 aligns across 9 bases. Germline V gene sequence: CDR1 KGHSH, CDR2 LQKENI. The V segment lost 4 bases and the J segment 6 bases; nucleotides outside the gene matches: 7. The CDR3 is 15 amino acids.

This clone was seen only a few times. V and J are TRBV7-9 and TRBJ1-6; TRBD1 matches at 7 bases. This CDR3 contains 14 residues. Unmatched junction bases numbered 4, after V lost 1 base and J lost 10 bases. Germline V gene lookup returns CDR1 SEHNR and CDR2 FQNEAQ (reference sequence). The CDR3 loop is CASSLEGARSPLHF. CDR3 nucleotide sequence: TGTGCCAGCAGCTTAGAGGGGGCTCGGTCACCCCTCCACTTT.

The CDR3 loop reads CASSPGGVGTEAFF. The CDR3 nucleotides read TGCGCCAGCAGCCCGGGCGGGGTAGGGACTGAAGCTTTCTTT. This rearrangement joins TRBV5-1 to TRBJ1-1, with D hard to call. The CDR3 has 14 residues. Per the germline V gene, CDR1 is SGHRS and CDR2 is YFSETQ. Trimming stripped 4 bases from V and 5 bases from J, with 15 bases between.

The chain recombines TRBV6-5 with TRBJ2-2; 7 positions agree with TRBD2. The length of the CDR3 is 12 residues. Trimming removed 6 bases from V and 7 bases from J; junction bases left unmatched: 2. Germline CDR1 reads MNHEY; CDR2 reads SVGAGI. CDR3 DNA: TGTGCCAGCAGGACGGGGGGCGGGGAGCTGTTTTTT. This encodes CASRTGGGELFF.

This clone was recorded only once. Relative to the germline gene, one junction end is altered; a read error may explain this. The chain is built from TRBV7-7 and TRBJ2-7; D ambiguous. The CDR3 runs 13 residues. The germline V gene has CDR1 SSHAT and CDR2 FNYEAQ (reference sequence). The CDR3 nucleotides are TGTGCTAGCAGCTTAGGCAGTGGCTACGAGCAGTACTTC. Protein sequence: CASSLGSGYEQYF.

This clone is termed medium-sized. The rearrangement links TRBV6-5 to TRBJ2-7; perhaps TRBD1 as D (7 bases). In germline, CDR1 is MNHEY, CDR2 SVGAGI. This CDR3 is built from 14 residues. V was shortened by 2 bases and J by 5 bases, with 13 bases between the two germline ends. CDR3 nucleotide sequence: TGTGCCAGCAGTTACGGCAGGGGGGACGACGAGCAGTACTTC. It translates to CASSYGRGDDEQYF.

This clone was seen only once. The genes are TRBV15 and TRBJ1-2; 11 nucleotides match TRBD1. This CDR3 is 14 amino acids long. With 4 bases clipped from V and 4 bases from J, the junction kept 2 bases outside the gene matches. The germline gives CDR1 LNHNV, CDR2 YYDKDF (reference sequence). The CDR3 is CATSKDRGPYGYTF. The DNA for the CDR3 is TGTGCCACCAGCAAGGACAGGGGGCCCTATGGCTACACCTTC.